This T cell receptor (beta chain) was recorded in a study of T cells in narcolepsy (dated by TCRdb to between 2018 and 2020). Context from the whole study: Patients with narcolepsy type 1 or type 2 (NT1, NT2) and healthy control donors were enrolled in the study. To look for autoreactive T cells in narcolepsy patients that target self-antigens of hypocretin neurons (hypocretin, TRIB2), the study used TCR Vbeta sequencing to follow clonotypes in blood and CSF. Study-wide findings and limitations: Plots comparing CSF and blood CD4+ T cell clonotypes from the same patient highlighted HCRT-specific and TRIB2-specific autoreactive clonotypes. Numbers of sequenced blood memory CD4+ clonotypes were comparable, with averages of some 40,000 in patients and 30,000 to 35,000 in controls. According to the report, autoreactive clonotypes were detected serially in the blood of the same patients and of different patients, but not in healthy controls. Certain blood memory CD4+ repertoires from patients and controls had no sequences that matched autoreactive T cell clones.

For TCR Vbeta sequencing, memory CD4+ T cells were sorted ex vivo from the peripheral blood of both healthy controls and narcolepsy patients. V and J are truncated by 4 bases and 8 bases respectively, leaving an intervening sequence of 11 bases. The CDR3 spans 12 residues, from the cysteine through the phenylalanine. Only CDR3 DNA remains: 36 bases, in frame from the first base. Reading the germline V gene (reference sequence) gives CDR1 LNHDA and CDR2 SQIVND. Remarks on this clone: Its antigen remains undetermined. Per-base quality was not reported, and no clone a single base away is much larger than it.

Library preparation employed the immunoSEQ multiplex PCR assay. What TCRdb holds here is the immuneACCESS table cut down to in-frame rearrangements. Part of the clones is not present; checked against another copy, under half of the missing clones reflect an unresolved V gene, and the others are unexplained. The sample yields under 30,000 clones; around 78% were counted once. 3% to 4% of the sample is held by the ten biggest clonotypes. The sequence derives from a human donor with narcolepsy. Sequencing was carried out using CD45RA- memory CD4+ T cells from PBMCs. The sample's cell subset or site label, decoded: memory T cells sorted ex vivo from peripheral blood. The chain uses TRBV19 and TRBJ1-2; tentative D gene TRBD1, with 5 bases matching. The nucleotide sequence is given as TGTGCCAGTAGTAACCGGACATTAGGCTACACCTTC. It encodes CASSNRTLGYTF.